In this sample, the clone carrying this TCR beta chain turned up many times. Antigen specificity is unknown. The sample comes from a study of early T cells in non-severe SARS-CoV-2 infection. Study-wide findings and caveats: VDJdb matching skewed toward anti-spike CD8 responses, missing private and CD4 specificities.

The CDR3 is 18 amino acids. Trimming shortened V by 5 bases and J by 0 bases, and 21 bases separated the two germline ends. The germline gives CDR1 SGHNT, CDR2 YENEEA. In TCRdb, the 5' RACE reads were re-called with MiXCR into one record per CDR3 protein. The sample lists 45,000 to 60,000 distinct CDR3 sequences; more than 9% were seen once. Sequenced sample: whole blood. The chain uses TRBV11-3 and TRBJ2-3, with a tentative D call TRBD2 (6 bases). This TCR derives from an adult who was a healthcare worker with PCR-confirmed SARS-CoV-2 infection or an uninfected control (not recorded which). The chain's CDR3 is CASSGEPGGPISTDTQYF. The CDR3 bases are TGTGCCAGCAGCGGGGAGCCCGGGGGACCCATAAGCACAGATACGCAGTATTTT. Drawing the rest from reference TRBV11-3 and TRBJ2-3, the complete variable domain is EAGVVQSPRYKIIEKKQPVAFWCNPISGHNTLYWYLQNLGQGPELLIRYENEEAVDDSQLPKDRFSAERLKGVDSTLKIQPAELGDSAVYLCASSGEPGGPISTDTQYFGPGTRLTVL.